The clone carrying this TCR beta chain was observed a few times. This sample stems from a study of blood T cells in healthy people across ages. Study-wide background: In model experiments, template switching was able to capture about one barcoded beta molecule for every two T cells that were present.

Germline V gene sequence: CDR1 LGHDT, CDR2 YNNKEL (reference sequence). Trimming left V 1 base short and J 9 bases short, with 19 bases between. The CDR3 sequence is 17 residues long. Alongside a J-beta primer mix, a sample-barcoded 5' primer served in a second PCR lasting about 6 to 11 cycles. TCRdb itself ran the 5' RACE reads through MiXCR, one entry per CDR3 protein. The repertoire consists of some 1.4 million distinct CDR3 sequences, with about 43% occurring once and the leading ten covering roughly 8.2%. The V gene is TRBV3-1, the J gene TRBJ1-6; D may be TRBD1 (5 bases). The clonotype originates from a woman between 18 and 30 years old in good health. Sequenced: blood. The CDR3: CASSQVGGWGSGSPLHF. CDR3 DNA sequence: TGTGCCAGCAGCCAAGTTGGGGGTTGGGGATCCGGTTCACCCCTCCACTTT.